The 12 T cell receptor beta chains below all came from one sample that was sequenced in a study of cytomegalovirus exposure and HLA in healthy donors. Both 60 Vbeta primers and 13 Jbeta primers went into the PCR. Here immunoSEQ multiplex PCR was the method, and the copy in TCRdb shows in-frame clones only, minus some. The sample records 74,000 or so clones, 65% to 85% being singletons. Input material: PBMCs. Receptors were obtained from a woman in her thirties or forties in good health and CMV-seropositive.

This clone has just one count. The chain employs TRBV15 and TRBJ2-5, with 7 bases that match TRBD2. The CDR3 is 14 residues long. Germline V gene sequence: CDR1 LNHNV, CDR2 YYDKDF (reference sequence). With V trimmed by 6 bases and J by 1 base, 5 bases remained unmatched. CDR3 coding DNA: TGTGCCACCAGTCGGCCTAGCGGCCAAGAGACCCAGTACTTC. Protein sequence: CATSRPSGQETQYF.

This clone was found a few times. The gene calls are TRBV10-2 and TRBJ1-1, with a tentative D call TRBD1 (5 bases). This CDR3 is built from 16 residues. Germline CDR1 and CDR2: WSHSY and SAAADI. The V gene lost 5 bases and the J gene lost 6 bases, with 22 bases spanning the gap. This chain's CDR3 is CASSLSTGSSGSEAFF. In DNA, the CDR3 is TGCGCCAGCAGTCTCTCGACCGGGTCCTCAGGGTCTGAAGCTTTCTTT.

The chain has TRBV11-1 and TRBJ2-7; D possibly corresponds to TRBD1 (5 bases). V lost 5 bases, J lost 0 bases, and 14 bases lay in between. There are 15 residues in the CDR3. Germline CDR1 reads SGHAT; CDR2 reads FQDESV (reference sequence). This chain's CDR3 is CASSEGGQISYEQYF. DNA for the CDR3: TGTGCCAGCAGCGAAGGCGGACAAATCTCCTACGAGCAGTACTTC.

The rearrangement joins TRBV2 to TRBJ2-3; D remains ambiguous. The length of the CDR3 is 14 residues. V lost 2 bases, J lost 4 bases, and 10 bases lay in between. CDR1 is SNHLY and CDR2 is FYNNEI in the germline V gene. CDR3 region: CASSEIVSADTQYF. The CDR3 DNA reads as TGTGCCAGCAGTGAAATCGTTTCCGCAGATACGCAGTATTTT.

This clone was seen only a few times. V usage is TRBV23-1 and J usage is TRBJ2-7, with a possible D match to TRBD2 (6 bases). TRBV23-1 has ORF status, its function being uncertain. CDR3 length: 17 residues. V lost 2 bases, J lost 5 bases, and 22 bases lay in between. The CDR3 sequence is CASSQRLGTYLCHEQYF. As DNA, the CDR3 is TGCGCCAGCAGTCAAAGGTTGGGGACTTATTTATGCCACGAGCAGTACTTC.

This clone occurred once. The chain recombines TRBV7-2 with TRBJ2-3, with TRBD2 identical over 7 bases. Germline V gene lookup returns CDR1 SGHTA and CDR2 FQGNSA. V dropped 3 bases and J dropped 6; count of bases not matched to a gene: 3. The CDR3 sequence is 13 residues long. CDR3 region: CASSFQRGDTQYF. The DNA for the CDR3 is TGTGCCAGCAGCTTCCAGCGGGGTGATACGCAGTATTTT.

Written as DNA, the CDR3 is TGTGCCAGCAGCCTGGGCCTGACAGGGATCTACGAGCAGTACTTC. This sequence encodes CASSLGLTGIYEQYF. The chain combines TRBV5-6 with TRBJ2-7, with 7 nucleotides matching TRBD1. Trimming at V came to 4 bases and at J to 3 bases, leaving 10 bases not matched to a gene. Germline loops: CDR1 SGHDT, CDR2 YYEEEE. This CDR3 spans 15 amino acids.

This clone has only one observation. The V gene is TRBV28, the J gene TRBJ2-5; D is perhaps TRBD1 (5 bases). Germline CDR1 and CDR2: MDHEN and SYDVKM. This CDR3 contains 15 residues. V was clipped by 3 bases and J by 5 bases, with 16 bases between them. The DNA of the CDR3 is TGTGCCAGCAGTTTCTCCGACAGTCAAAGGGAGACCCAGTACTTC. Translation gives CASSFSDSQRETQYF.

This chain links TRBV7-9 with TRBJ1-4; tentatively, D is TRBD1 (5 bases). There are 13 residues in the CDR3. Germline V gene data show CDR1 as SEHNR and CDR2 as FQNEAQ (reference sequence). V was shortened by 5 bases and J by 7 bases, with 11 bases between the two germline ends. The DNA of the CDR3 is TGTGCCAGCAGCCCGGGACTCGGTGAAAAACTGTTTTTT. It codes for CASSPGLGEKLFF. The whole variable domain, filled in from reference TRBV7-9 and TRBJ1-4, reads DTGVSQNPRHKITKRGQNVTFRCDPISEHNRLYWYRQTLGQGPEFLTYFQNEAQLEKSRLLSDRFSAERPKGSFSTLEIQRTEQGDSAMYLCASSPGLGEKLFFGSGTQLSVL.

The chain uses TRBV12-5 and TRBJ2-3, with D possibly TRBD1 on 5 matching bases. CDR1 LGHNT and CDR2 FRNRAP come from the germline V gene. This CDR3 has 17 residues. The ends were cut back, 2 bases at V and 0 bases at J, with 15 bases in the middle. The CDR3 loop is CASGLITGILSTDTQYF. The CDR3 region has the DNA TGTGCTAGTGGTTTGATTACAGGTATCCTTAGCACAGATACGCAGTATTTT.

V gene TRBV2 combines with J gene TRBJ1-4, with D possibly TRBD1 on 5 matching bases. The CDR3 is made up of 15 amino acids. V lost 7 bases, J lost 7 bases, and 19 bases lay in between. Germline CDR1 SNHLY, CDR2 FYNNEI. The CDR3 region has the DNA TGTGCCAGCACCCGCCGGGCGCAGGGAGGTGAAAAACTGTTTTTT. It encodes CASTRRAQGGEKLFF.

J is TRBJ1-1 and V is TRBV28; TRBD1 might be the D (5 bases). V was clipped by 7 bases and J by 3 bases, with 18 bases between them. This CDR3 has 15 residues. CDR1 MDHEN and CDR2 SYDVKM come from the germline V gene. The CDR3 DNA sequence: TGTGCCAGCACCTCTCGGGGGAGGTATCACACTGAAGCTTTCTTT. The encoded protein is CASTSRGRYHTEAFF.